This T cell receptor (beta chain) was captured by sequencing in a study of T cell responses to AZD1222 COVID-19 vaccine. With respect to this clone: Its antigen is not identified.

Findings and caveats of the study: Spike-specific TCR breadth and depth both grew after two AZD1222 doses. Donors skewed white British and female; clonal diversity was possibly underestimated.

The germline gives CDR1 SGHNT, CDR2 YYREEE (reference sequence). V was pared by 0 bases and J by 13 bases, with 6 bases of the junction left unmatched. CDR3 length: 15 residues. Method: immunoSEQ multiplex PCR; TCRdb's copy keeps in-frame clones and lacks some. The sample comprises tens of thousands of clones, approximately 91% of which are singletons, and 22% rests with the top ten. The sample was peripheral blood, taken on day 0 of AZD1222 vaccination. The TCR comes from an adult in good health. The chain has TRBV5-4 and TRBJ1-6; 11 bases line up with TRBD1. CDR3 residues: CASSLAGTGGRPLHF. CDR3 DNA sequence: TGTGCCAGCAGCTTGGCCGGGACAGGGGGGCGGCCCCTCCACTTT.